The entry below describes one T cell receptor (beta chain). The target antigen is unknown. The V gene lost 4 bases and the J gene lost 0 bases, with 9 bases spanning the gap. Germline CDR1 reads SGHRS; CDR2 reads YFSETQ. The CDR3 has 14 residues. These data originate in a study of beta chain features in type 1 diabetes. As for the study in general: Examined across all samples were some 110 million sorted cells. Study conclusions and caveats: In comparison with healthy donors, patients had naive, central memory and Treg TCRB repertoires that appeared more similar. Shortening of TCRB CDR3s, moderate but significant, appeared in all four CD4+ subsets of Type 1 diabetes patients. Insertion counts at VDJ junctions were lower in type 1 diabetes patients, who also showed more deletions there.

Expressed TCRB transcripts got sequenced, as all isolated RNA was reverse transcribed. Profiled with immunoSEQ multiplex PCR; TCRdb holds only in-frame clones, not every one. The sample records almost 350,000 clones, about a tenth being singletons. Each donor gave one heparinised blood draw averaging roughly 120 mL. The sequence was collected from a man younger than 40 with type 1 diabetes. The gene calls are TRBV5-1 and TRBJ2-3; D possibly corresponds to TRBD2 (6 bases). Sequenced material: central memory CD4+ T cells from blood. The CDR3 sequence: CASSAGLSTDTQYF. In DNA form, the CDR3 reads TGCGCCAGCAGCGCGGGACTCAGCACAGATACGCAGTATTTT.